This paragraph covers one TCR beta chain sequence. Libraries were prepared by immunoSEQ multiplex PCR; TCRdb keeps only in-frame clonotypes and omits some of them. Of 180,000 or so clones detected, under 90% appear once; the ten largest clones hold roughly 18%. These data are taken from a study of blood T cell repertoires in COVID-19. This CDR3 is 14 amino acids long. After removal of 2 bases from V and 4 bases from J, the junction contained 3 bases not matched to a gene. Germline V lookup: CDR1 MNHEY, CDR2 SVGAGI. V is TRBV6-5 and J is TRBJ2-3, with 7 nucleotides matching TRBD2. Sequencing was performed on peripheral blood. The clonotype comes from a person between 65 and 80 years old with COVID-19, enrolled during active disease. CDR3 protein: CASSYGLAADTQYF. Here the CDR3 DNA reads TGTGCCAGCAGTTACGGGCTAGCGGCAGATACGCAGTATTTT.